This T cell receptor beta chain came from a study of monozygotic twins with inflammatory bowel disease. As regards this clonotype: Its antigen is not known.

This CDR3 is 15 amino acids long. Per germline, CDR1 LGHNA and CDR2 YSLEER. Total RNA input per TCR library was approximately 3.5 ug. TCRdb re-called the 5' RACE reads and shows each CDR3 protein once, DNA omitted. The sample includes about 41,000 distinct CDR3 sequences. Whole-study findings and limits: For IBD, no single strong associated signal or clonotype was supported.

The V and J genes are TRBV4-3 and TRBJ1-1. This receptor was identified in a human donor with ulcerative colitis or Crohn's disease, or a healthy co-twin of an affected twin (not recorded which). The sequenced sample was blood. The CDR3 here is CASSQGPRQNTEAFF.